This T cell receptor beta chain comes out of a study of T-cell reconstitution after alpha-beta-depleted transplantation in children. Study outcomes and limitations: TCRbeta diversity was high at day 60 in some patients (a result of surviving recipient T cells and thymic progenitors). Reported findings indicate that, about two months after transplant, alpha-beta T cells came from several hundred expanded clones, which were derived from non-depleted graft cells. Newly produced T cells mostly provided counts and TCRbeta diversity after one year, as hyperexpanded clones declined.

V lost 1 base and J 4 bases, leaving 12 bases between the germline ends. The CDR3 contains 15 residues. Per germline, CDR1 MGHRA and CDR2 YSYEKL. Concerning this clonotype itself: Its antigen is undetermined.

The TCRbeta library was prepared with unique molecular identifiers. TCRdb called the PCR reads again in MiXCR, with one record for every CDR3 protein. The sample holds about 250,000 distinct CDR3 sequences, 20% to 30% seen once. The sequenced sample was PBMCs, mostly from graft donor cells, obtained 360 days after TCRalphabeta/CD19-depleted stem cell transplant. The chain recombines TRBV4-1 with TRBJ2-3; the D is unclear. This sequence was found in a female patient between 2 and 10 years old who had a stem cell transplant for congenital amegakaryocytic thrombocytopenia, so the T cells may come from the graft donor. Here the CDR3 reads CASSQAPSVADTQYF. The CDR3 coding sequence is TGCGCCAGCAGCCAAGCCCCCAGTGTAGCAGATACGCAGTATTTT.